This T cell receptor (beta chain) is drawn from a study of human T cells and chemical hapten exposure. Turning to the study itself: While the approximately 22-week study was under way, patients received diphenylcyclopropenone on the scalp every week. General study results and limits: Patch test score rose with PT1 expanded TCRs, significant at 8, 16, 32, not 4.

This clonotype was observed at least ten times. What it binds is unknown. CDR1 is SNHLY and CDR2 is FYNNEI in the germline V gene. The CDR3 totals 14 residues. V was clipped by 8 bases and J by 4 bases, with 15 bases between them. Time point of the sample: patch test 1, 2 weeks after DPC sensitization. The treatment denotes: therapeutic diphenylcyclopropenone sensitization with weekly scalp DPC. TCRdb fed the RACE reads into MiXCR, producing one record per CDR3 protein. The sample yields over 45,000 distinct CDR3 sequences, about 9.6% seen once. The chain is built from TRBV2 and TRBJ1-5, with a weak D call TRBD1 (6 bases). The clonotype originates from a woman in her thirties or forties with alopecia areata. Some clones in this sample may be carry-over from other donors' samples. Sequenced here: whole blood, sampled in connection with sensitization to the hapten diphenylcyclopropenone (DPC). For the CDR3, the DNA is TGTGCCAGCGCCCCAGGGGTGAGTAATCAGCCCCAGCATTTT. Amino acid sequence: CASAPGVSNQPQHF.